The next 17 T cell receptor beta chains were all read from a single sample in a study of blood T cell repertoires in COVID-19. Libraries were prepared by immunoSEQ multiplex PCR; TCRdb keeps only in-frame clonotypes and omits some of them. The sample has about 73,000 clones, roughly three quarters seen once; the top ten hold approximately 2.3%. Material: peripheral blood. The receptors were gathered from a man in his sixties or seventies with COVID-19, enrolled during active disease.

The V and J genes are TRBV4-3 and TRBJ2-7; 12 bases match TRBD2. This CDR3 region has 17 residues. V gave up 4 bases and J gave up 7 bases; unmatched junction bases: 14. Per the germline V gene, CDR1 is LGHNA and CDR2 is YSLEER. The CDR3 region has the DNA TGCGCCAGCAGCCGACTTTCTAGCGGGAGGGCCTCGGGTGAGCAGTACTTC. Amino acids: CASSRLSSGRASGEQYF.

The chain combines TRBV7-3 with TRBJ1-1, with no clear D. The germline CDR1 and CDR2 sequences are SGHTA and FQGTGA. Trimming pared 4 bases from V and 3 bases from J, leaving 9 bases between. The CDR3 has 13 amino acids. CDR3 nucleotide sequence: TGTGCCAGCAGCTCGGGGTCTTACACTGAAGCTTTCTTT. Translation: CASSSGSYTEAFF.

The V call is TRBV18, the J call TRBJ2-5; 14 bases match TRBD2. Trimming cost V 4 bases and J 4 bases; bases outside gene matches: 8. The CDR3 runs to 17 residues. CDR1 and CDR2 (germline): KGHSH, LQKENI. The CDR3 loop is CASSRPGLAGVGETQYF. DNA of the CDR3: TGTGCCAGCTCACGCCCGGGACTAGCGGGAGTAGGAGAGACCCAGTACTTC.

The rearrangement links TRBV15 to TRBJ2-7; 7 bases align to TRBD1. The CDR3 extends over 14 amino acids. V was clipped by 5 bases and J by 2 bases; unmatched bases: 6. The germline V gene encodes CDR1 LNHNV and CDR2 YYDKDF (reference sequence). CDR3 sequence (DNA): TGTGCCACCAGCCCTCGACAGGGTCCCTACGAGCAGTACTTC. This encodes CATSPRQGPYEQYF.

The chain has TRBV5-1 and TRBJ2-7, with a tentative D call TRBD1 (6 bases). Trimming left V 5 bases short and J 2 bases short, with 20 bases between. This CDR3 has 16 residues. Germline loops: CDR1 SGHRS, CDR2 YFSETQ. The CDR3 DNA is TGCGCCAGCAGTGCCACCCAGGGGAGCGTCGCCTACGAGCAGTACTTC. Translating it yields CASSATQGSVAYEQYF.

This clone was detected only a few times. The genes are TRBV10-3 and TRBJ1-5; 7 nucleotides line up with TRBD1. V trimming: 4 bases; J trimming: 1 base; junction bases outside the gene matches: 1. Germline V gives CDR1 ENHRY, CDR2 SYGVKD. CDR3 length: 14 amino acids. Here the CDR3 DNA reads TGTGCCATCAGTGGGGGACAGAGCAATCAGCCCCAGCATTTT. This sequence encodes CAISGGQSNQPQHF.

The CDR3 region is CASSIDYFYNEQFF. The CDR3 DNA reads TGTGCCAGTAGTATAGACTACTTTTACAATGAGCAGTTCTTC. This chain joins TRBV19 and TRBJ2-1; D gene unclear. Germline V lookup: CDR1 LNHDA, CDR2 SQIVND (reference sequence). This CDR3 contains 14 residues. Trimming took 0 bases from V and 4 from J, leaving 7 bases between them. The full variable domain, in which reference TRBV19 and TRBJ2-1 provide the parts outside the CDR3, is DGGITQSPKYLFRKEGQNVTLSCEQNLNHDAMYWYRQDPGQGLRLIYYSQIVNDFQKGDIAEGYSVSREKKESFPLTVTSAQKNPTAFYLCASSIDYFYNEQFFGPGTRLTVL.

The chain carries TRBV5-1 and TRBJ2-5; TRBD1 is a possible D gene (6 bases). The V end lost 2 bases, the J end lost 5 bases, and 10 bases lay between the germline ends. The CDR3 extends over 13 amino acids. Germline CDR1 reads SGHRS; CDR2 reads YFSETQ. Here the CDR3 DNA reads TGCGCCAGCAGCTTTTACAGGGAGGAGACCCAGTACTTC. Encoded protein: CASSFYREETQYF.

This clone was seen more than once but under ten times. The chain is built from TRBV15 and TRBJ1-3; TRBD1 matches 10 bases. Germline loops: CDR1 LNHNV, CDR2 YYDKDF (reference sequence). J lost 4 bases, V lost 0 bases, and 3 bases had no gene match. The CDR3 is 16 residues long. CDR3 sequence: CATSRDDRGLGNTIYF. For the CDR3, the DNA is TGTGCCACCAGCAGAGATGACAGGGGGCTCGGAAACACCATATATTTT.

V and J are TRBV7-2 and TRBJ1-2; D is undetermined. Trimming left V 1 base short and J 4 bases short, with 7 bases between. CDR3 length: 13 residues. Germline V gives CDR1 SGHTA, CDR2 FQGNSA. CDR3 coding DNA: TGTGCCAGCAGCTTAGGTTCTAGCTATGGCTACACCTTC. It is translated as CASSLGSSYGYTF. The entire variable domain, with the rest obtained from reference TRBV7-2 and TRBJ1-2, is as follows: GAGVSQSPSNKVTEKGKDVELRCDPISGHTALYWYRQSLGQGLEFLIYFQGNSAPDKSGLPSDRFSAERTGGSVSTLTIQRTQQEDSAVYLCASSLGSSYGYTFGSGTRLTVV.

This chain joins TRBV5-5 and TRBJ2-6; maybe TRBD1 (5 bases). Germline CDR1 SGHKS, CDR2 YYEKEE (reference sequence). V shed 0 bases and J shed 4 bases, with 14 bases lying between them. CDR3 length: 17 residues. This CDR3 reads CASSLGQQIKGANVLTF. The CDR3 nucleotides are TGTGCCAGCAGCTTGGGACAGCAAATTAAGGGGGCCAACGTCCTGACTTTC.

In DNA form, the CDR3 reads TGTGCCAGCAGCTTGGGAGGGCGGCAGCCCCAGCATTTT. It is translated as CASSLGGRQPQHF. The genes are TRBV5-5 and TRBJ1-5; no reliable D call. Per the germline V gene, CDR1 is SGHKS and CDR2 is YYEKEE (reference sequence). The CDR3 loop spans 13 amino acids. Trimming removed 0 bases from V and 7 bases from J, with 8 bases in between.

This clone has a single count. This chain joins TRBV24-1 and TRBJ2-7; perhaps TRBD1 as D (5 bases). Germline CDR1 and CDR2: KGHDR and SFDVKD. The germline V and J ends were trimmed by 5 bases and 1 base, with 11 bases remaining between them. CDR3 length equals 14 residues. In DNA, the CDR3 is TGTGCCACCAGTGCGGCGACAGATTCCTACGAGCAGTACTTC. Translated: CATSAATDSYEQYF.

This chain links TRBV11-2 with TRBJ1-5, with a weak D call TRBD1 (6 bases). Germline lookup yields CDR1 SGHAT and CDR2 FQNNGV. This CDR3 region has 13 residues. V lost 5 bases to trimming and J lost 6 bases, with 11 bases between them. CDR3 nucleotides: TGTGCCAGCAGCGTACAGGGTGGTCAGCCCCAGCATTTT. Protein: CASSVQGGQPQHF.

In DNA, the CDR3 is TGTGCCACCAGCAAGACAGGGGGCGATCAGCCCCAGCATTTT. This gives the protein CATSKTGGDQPQHF. The V call is TRBV15, the J call TRBJ1-5, with 10 bases matching TRBD1. There are 14 residues in the CDR3. Unmatched junction bases numbered 2, after V lost 4 bases and J lost 5 bases. Germline lookup yields CDR1 LNHNV and CDR2 YYDKDF (reference sequence).

This rearrangement joins TRBV21-1 to TRBJ2-2; the DNA was not compared with TRBD2, the D call given in the table. TRBV21-1 is recorded as a pseudogene. This CDR3 spans 15 amino acids. The CDR3 nucleotides read TGTGCCAGTCCTCTAGCGGCCCGGAACACCGGGGAGCTGTTTTTT. This codes for CASPLAARNTGELFF.

Regarding this clone: A read error may account for a junction end that differs from germline. The rearrangement joins TRBV27 to TRBJ2-7; 10 bases match TRBD1. CDR3 length: 13 amino acids. Germline values: CDR1 MNHEY, CDR2 SMNVEV (reference sequence). This CDR3 reads CASSSTGTGAWHF. Here the CDR3 DNA reads TGTGCCAGCAGTTCAACCGGGACAGGGGCTTGGCACTTC.